These 14 T cell receptor beta chains were all obtained from the same sample, sequenced in a study of low-dose radiotherapy and immunotherapy resistance in tumors (dated by TCRdb to the early 2020s). The listed sequencing device is Illumina HiSeq 2500. First-strand cDNA was synthesized with Superscript III and a set of TRAV- and TRBV-specific primers, covering both TCRalpha and TCRbeta chains. TCRs were amplified with Phusion for 15 to 25 PCR cycles using a constant-region primer together with the adapter attached to the V primers. Through fastp at Q25 and MiXCR, TCRdb rebuilt clones from the public reads, retaining in-frame beta chains. Each entry merges the rows of one CDR3 protein and shows their most common DNA and genes. Here the sample has just over 90,000 distinct CDR3 sequences; 20% to 25% occur a single time. The top ten clonotypes cover roughly 13% of the sample. The sample's time point label, decoded: after trial treatment. The treatment or condition label, as the study defines it: LDRT plus nivolumab, ipilimumab, low-dose cyclophosphamide and aspirin (RACIN trial).

The material was PBMCs, obtained after low-dose radiotherapy plus immunotherapy. These receptors all come from a female donor with ovarian cancer.

The chain joins TRBV20-1 to TRBJ2-7; possible D gene TRBD2, 6 bases. Per the germline V gene, CDR1 is DFQATT and CDR2 is SNEGSKA (reference sequence). The CDR3 is 15 residues long. Trimming cost V 5 bases and J 1 base, with 18 bases left between them. CDR3 nucleotides: TGCAGTGCTCCTAATTCCGGGACTGCTTCCTACGAGCAGTACTTC. It yields the protein CSAPNSGTASYEQYF.

About this clonotype: A read error is likely here: a far larger clone is one base away. This chain uses TRBV5-3 with TRBJ2-1; tentatively, D is TRBD2 (6 bases). TRBV5-3 is reported as an ORF; its role is uncertain. V was trimmed by 9 bases and J by 3 bases, leaving 22 bases between them. The CDR3 contains 16 residues. Written as DNA, the CDR3 is TGTGCCAACAGCTTGGGAAGGACTACCGTCTACAATGAGCAGTTCTTC. Protein product: CANSLGRTTVYNEQFF.

The table lists this clonotype with many counts. The chain uses TRBV20-1 and TRBJ2-7, with TRBD2 matching over 14 bases. CDR1 and CDR2 from the germline V gene are DFQATT and SNEGSKA (reference sequence). CDR3 size: 16 residues. Trimming at V came to 5 bases and at J to 3 bases, leaving 9 bases not matched to a gene. The CDR3 bases are TGCAGTGCTGGCCCGGGACTAGCGGGAGACGGCTACGAGCAGTACTTC. Its translation: CSAGPGLAGDGYEQYF.

This clonotype has ten or more counts. This chain joins TRBV3-1 and TRBJ2-2; D uncertain. This CDR3 is 15 amino acids long. Per the germline V gene, CDR1 is LGHDT and CDR2 is YNNKEL (reference sequence). Trimming left V 2 bases short and J 3 bases short, with 10 bases between. This chain's CDR3 is CASSQSLVDTGELFF. Here the CDR3 DNA reads TGTGCCAGCAGCCAATCTCTAGTCGACACCGGGGAGCTGTTTTTT.

This clonotype was counted at least ten times. The chain is built from TRBV4-1 and TRBJ1-1, with D tentatively TRBD1 (6 bases). V was clipped by 2 bases and J by 10 bases, with 17 bases between them. The germline V gene encodes CDR1 MGHRA and CDR2 YSYEKL. The CDR3 extends over 14 amino acids. In DNA, the CDR3 is TGCGCCAGCAGCCAACCGACCGGCAGGGGACCAGCTTTCTTT. Protein: CASSQPTGRGPAFF.

Points on this clonotype: Because the CDR3's place on the DNA is in doubt, the DNA is left out and the CDR3 is given as listed by TCRdb. V gene TRBV10-2 combines with J gene TRBJ2-2; the DNA was not compared with TRBD1, the D call given in the table. Germline assignment: CDR1 WSHSY and CDR2 SAAADI. From its first to its last residue, the CDR3 has 16 amino acids. CDR3 in amino acids: CASQIRTGGTGELFFF.

The gene calls are TRBV5-4 and TRBJ1-2, with a tentative D call TRBD1 (5 bases). The CDR3 sequence is 14 residues long. Germline CDR1 and CDR2: SGHNT and YYREEE (reference sequence). The V end was cut by 4 bases, the J end by 2 bases, with 12 bases between. The CDR3, as DNA: TGTGCCAGCAGCACCATCGGGGGGAACTATGGCTACACCTTC. This translates into CASSTIGGNYGYTF. The whole variable domain, filled in from reference TRBV5-4 and TRBJ1-2, reads ETGVTQSPTHLIKTRGQQVTLRCSSQSGHNTVSWYQQALGQGPQFIFQYYREEENGRGNFPPRFSGLQFPNYSSELNVNALELDDSALYLCASSTIGGNYGYTFGSGTRLTVV.

This clonotype was picked up many times. The rearrangement links TRBV4-2 to TRBJ2-5; possibly TRBD2 for D (6 bases). Deletions cut 4 bases from V and 5 bases from J, with 11 bases between. This CDR3 is built from 13 residues. Germline CDR1 reads LGHNA; CDR2 reads YNFKEQ. CDR3: CASSPGRWETQYF. The CDR3 DNA reads TGTGCCAGCAGCCCAGGGAGGTGGGAGACCCAGTACTTC.

This clonotype has just a few counts. Being one base from a much bigger clone, this may be a read error. The chain employs TRBV7-2 and TRBJ2-1; TRBD2 agrees at 7 bases. Germline V gene lookup returns CDR1 SGHTA and CDR2 FQGNSA. The CDR3 sequence is 14 residues long. V lost 8 bases to trimming and J lost 10 bases; unmatched junction nucleotides: 14. CDR3 protein: CASGERGLFYEQFF. The CDR3 DNA reads as TGTGCCAGCGGGGAGCGGGGACTATTTTACGAGCAGTTCTTC.

This clonotype showed up many times. V is TRBV2 and J is TRBJ2-3; 7 positions match TRBD1. Germline CDR1 reads SNHLY; CDR2 reads FYNNEI. This CDR3 contains 15 residues. J gave up 3 bases and V 4 bases, and 7 bases lay outside the gene matches. For the CDR3, the DNA is TGTGCCAGCAGTGCACCGACAGGGTATACAGATACGCAGTATTTT. Translated: CASSAPTGYTDTQYF.

The table lists this clonotype with many counts. V usage is TRBV11-2 and J usage is TRBJ2-4; TRBD2 is a possible D gene (6 bases). This CDR3 contains 16 residues. From germline, CDR1 is SGHAT and CDR2 FQNNGV. Trimming took off 5 bases at V and 0 bases at J, with 14 bases between the two ends. The chain's CDR3 is CASSPGAGGAKNIQYF. The CDR3 nucleotides read TGTGCCAGCAGCCCTGGGGCCGGGGGAGCCAAAAACATTCAGTACTTC.

The chain uses TRBV30 and TRBJ1-2; 7 bases are a match to TRBD1. Trimming removed 5 bases from V and 4 bases from J; junction bases left unmatched: 10. The CDR3 length is 14 residues. CDR1 GTSNPN and CDR2 SVGIG come from the germline V gene (reference sequence). The CDR3 DNA sequence: TGTGCCTGGCACCGGGACAGATTTAGCTATGGCTACACCTTC. As protein: CAWHRDRFSYGYTF.

This clonotype was observed many times. J is TRBJ1-6 and V is TRBV5-8; D ambiguous. V lost 0 bases to trimming and J lost 5 bases, with 9 bases between them. The CDR3 length is 15 residues. In germline, CDR1 is SGHTS, CDR2 YDEGEE. Here the CDR3 DNA reads TGTGCCAGCAGCTTGGGACGGATTCATAATTCACCCCTCCACTTT. It is translated as CASSLGRIHNSPLHF.

This clonotype was seen at least ten times. This chain uses TRBV11-3 with TRBJ2-5; D call uncertain. The ends were cut back, 2 bases at V and 1 base at J, with 8 bases in the middle. Germline values: CDR1 SGHNT, CDR2 YENEEA. There are 14 residues in the CDR3. In DNA form, the CDR3 reads TGTGCCAGCAGCTTACGTAACAGCCAAGAGACCCAGTACTTC. This codes for CASSLRNSQETQYF. The full variable domain, in which reference TRBV11-3 and TRBJ2-5 provide the parts outside the CDR3, is EAGVVQSPRYKIIEKKQPVAFWCNPISGHNTLYWYLQNLGQGPELLIRYENEEAVDDSQLPKDRFSAERLKGVDSTLKIQPAELGDSAVYLCASSLRNSQETQYFGPGTRLLVL.